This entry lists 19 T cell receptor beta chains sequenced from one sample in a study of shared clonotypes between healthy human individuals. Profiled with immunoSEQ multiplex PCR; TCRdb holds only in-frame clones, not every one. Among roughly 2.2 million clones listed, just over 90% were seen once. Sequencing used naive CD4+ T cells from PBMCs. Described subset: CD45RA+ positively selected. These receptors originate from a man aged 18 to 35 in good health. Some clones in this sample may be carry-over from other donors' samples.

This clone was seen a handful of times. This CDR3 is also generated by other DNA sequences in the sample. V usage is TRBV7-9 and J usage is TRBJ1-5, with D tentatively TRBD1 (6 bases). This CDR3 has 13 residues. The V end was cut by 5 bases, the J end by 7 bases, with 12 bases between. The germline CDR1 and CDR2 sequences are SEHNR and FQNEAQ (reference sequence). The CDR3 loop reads CASSLTGYQPQHF. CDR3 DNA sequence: TGTGCCAGCAGCCTTACAGGGTACCAGCCCCAGCATTTT.

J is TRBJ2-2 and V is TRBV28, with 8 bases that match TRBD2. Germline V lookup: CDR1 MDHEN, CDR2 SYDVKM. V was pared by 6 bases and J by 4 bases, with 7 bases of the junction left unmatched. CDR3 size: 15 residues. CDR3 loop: CASSRAGEGTGELFF. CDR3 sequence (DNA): TGTGCCAGCAGCCGAGCGGGAGAGGGCACCGGGGAGCTGTTTTTT.

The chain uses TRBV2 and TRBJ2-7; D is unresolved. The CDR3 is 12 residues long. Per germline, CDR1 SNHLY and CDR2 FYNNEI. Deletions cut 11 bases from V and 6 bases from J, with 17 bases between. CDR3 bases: TGTGCCGGAAAGAAGGACGGCGGCGAGCAGTACTTC. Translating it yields CAGKKDGGEQYF.

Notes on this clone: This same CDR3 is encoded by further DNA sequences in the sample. The CDR3 nucleotides are TGCGCCAGCAGCTTGGTGGGGACGGGGGAAAAACTGTTTTTT. This translates into CASSLVGTGEKLFF. V is TRBV5-1 and J is TRBJ1-4; D is possibly TRBD1 (5 bases). The CDR3 covers 14 residues. Trimming cost V 0 bases and J 8 bases, with 11 bases left between them. Germline values: CDR1 SGHRS, CDR2 YFSETQ.

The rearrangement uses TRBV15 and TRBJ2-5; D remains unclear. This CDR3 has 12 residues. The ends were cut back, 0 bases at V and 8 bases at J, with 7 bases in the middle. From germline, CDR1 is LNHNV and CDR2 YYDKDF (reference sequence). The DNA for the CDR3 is TGTGCCACCAGCAGAGATCGGCTTACCCAGTACTTC. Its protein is CATSRDRLTQYF.

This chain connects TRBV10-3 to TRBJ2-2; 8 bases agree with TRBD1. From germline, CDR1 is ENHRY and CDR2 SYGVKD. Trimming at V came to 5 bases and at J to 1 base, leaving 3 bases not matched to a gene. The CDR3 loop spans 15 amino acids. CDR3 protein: CAISKGTGNTGELFF. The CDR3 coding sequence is TGTGCCATCAGTAAAGGGACAGGGAACACCGGGGAGCTGTTTTTT.

The CDR3 DNA sequence: TGTGCCTGGAGTGATACAGGGGGCTCCCCTTTAGACACCTTC. It codes for CAWSDTGGSPLDTF. The chain joins TRBV30 to TRBJ1-2, with 9 bases aligning to TRBD1. V lost 1 base to trimming and J lost 12 bases; unmatched junction nucleotides: 12. CDR1 is GTSNPN, CDR2 SVGIG, per germline (reference sequence). This CDR3 region has 14 residues.

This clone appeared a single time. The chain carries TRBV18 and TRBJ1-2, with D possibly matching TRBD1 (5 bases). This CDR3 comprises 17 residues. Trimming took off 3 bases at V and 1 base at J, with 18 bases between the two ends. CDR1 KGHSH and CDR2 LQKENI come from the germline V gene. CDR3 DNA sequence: TGTGCCAGCTCACCTAGCCCGACAGCGATCCTTAACTATGGCTACACCTTC. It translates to CASSPSPTAILNYGYTF.

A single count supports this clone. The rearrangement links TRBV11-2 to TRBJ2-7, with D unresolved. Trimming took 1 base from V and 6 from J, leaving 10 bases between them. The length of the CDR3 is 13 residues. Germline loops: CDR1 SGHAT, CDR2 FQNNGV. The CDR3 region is CASSLVNTVEQYF. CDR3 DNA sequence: TGTGCCAGCAGCTTAGTAAATACAGTCGAGCAGTACTTC.

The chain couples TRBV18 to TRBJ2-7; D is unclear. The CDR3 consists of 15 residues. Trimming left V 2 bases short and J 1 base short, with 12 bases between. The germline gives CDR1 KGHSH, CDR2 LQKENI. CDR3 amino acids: CASSPGQSHSYEQYF. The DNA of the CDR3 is TGTGCCAGCTCACCAGGGCAGTCCCATTCCTACGAGCAGTACTTC.

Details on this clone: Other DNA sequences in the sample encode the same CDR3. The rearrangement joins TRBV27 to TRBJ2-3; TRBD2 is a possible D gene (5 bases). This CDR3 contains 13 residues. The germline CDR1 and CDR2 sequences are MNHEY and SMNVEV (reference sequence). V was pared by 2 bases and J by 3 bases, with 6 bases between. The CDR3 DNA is TGTGCCAGCAGTTTAGAGGGTACAGATACGCAGTATTTT. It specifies CASSLEGTDTQYF.

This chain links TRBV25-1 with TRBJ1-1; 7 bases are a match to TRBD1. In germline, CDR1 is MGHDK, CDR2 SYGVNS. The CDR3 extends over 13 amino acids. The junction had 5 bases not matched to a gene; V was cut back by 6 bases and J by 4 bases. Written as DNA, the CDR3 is TGTGCCAGCAGAAGACAGGGTGCCACTGAAGCTTTCTTT. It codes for CASRRQGATEAFF.

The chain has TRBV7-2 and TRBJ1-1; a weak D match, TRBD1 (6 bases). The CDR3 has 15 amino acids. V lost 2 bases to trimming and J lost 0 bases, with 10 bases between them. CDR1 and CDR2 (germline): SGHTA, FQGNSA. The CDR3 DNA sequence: TGTGCCAGCAGCTTATCCCAGGGGATGAACACTGAAGCTTTCTTT. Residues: CASSLSQGMNTEAFF.

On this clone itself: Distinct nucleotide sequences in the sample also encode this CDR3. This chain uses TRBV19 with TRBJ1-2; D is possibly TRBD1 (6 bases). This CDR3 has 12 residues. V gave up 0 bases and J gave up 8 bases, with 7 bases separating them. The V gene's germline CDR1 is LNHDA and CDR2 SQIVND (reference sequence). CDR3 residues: CASSIDRGGYTF. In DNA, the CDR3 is TGTGCCAGTAGTATAGACAGGGGAGGCTACACCTTC.

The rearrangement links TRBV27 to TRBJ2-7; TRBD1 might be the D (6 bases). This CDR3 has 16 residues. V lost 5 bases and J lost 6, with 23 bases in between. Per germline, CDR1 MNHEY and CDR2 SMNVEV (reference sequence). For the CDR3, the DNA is TGTGCCAGCAGTCCCCACAATCGACAGGTCGGGCGCGAGCAGTACTTC. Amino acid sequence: CASSPHNRQVGREQYF.

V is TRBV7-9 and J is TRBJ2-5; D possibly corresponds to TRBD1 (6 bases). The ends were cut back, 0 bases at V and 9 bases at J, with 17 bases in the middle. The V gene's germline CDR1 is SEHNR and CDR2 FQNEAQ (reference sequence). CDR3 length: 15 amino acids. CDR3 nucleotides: TGTGCCAGCAGCTTAGCGGGGGACACCCGGGGAGCCCAGTACTTC. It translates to CASSLAGDTRGAQYF.

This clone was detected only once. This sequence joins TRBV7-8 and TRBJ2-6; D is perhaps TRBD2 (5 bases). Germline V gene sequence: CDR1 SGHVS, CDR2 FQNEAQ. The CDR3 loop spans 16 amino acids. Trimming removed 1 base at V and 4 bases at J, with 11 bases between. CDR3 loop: CASSLVRAPGANVLTF. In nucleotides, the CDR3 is TGTGCCAGCAGCTTAGTGCGGGCACCGGGGGCCAACGTCCTGACTTTC. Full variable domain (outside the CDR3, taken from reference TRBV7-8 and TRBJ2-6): GAGVSQSPRYKVAKRGQDVALRCDPISGHVSLFWYQQALGQGPEFLTYFQNEAQLDKSGLPSDRFFAERPEGSVSTLKIQRTQQEDSAVYLCASSLVRAPGANVLTFGAGSRLTVL.

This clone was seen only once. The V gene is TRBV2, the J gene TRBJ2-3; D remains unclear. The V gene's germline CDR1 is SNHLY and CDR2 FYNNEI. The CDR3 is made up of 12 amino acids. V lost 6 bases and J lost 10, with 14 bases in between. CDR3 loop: CASSLLDPSQYF. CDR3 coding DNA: TGTGCCAGCAGCCTTTTGGACCCGTCGCAGTATTTT.

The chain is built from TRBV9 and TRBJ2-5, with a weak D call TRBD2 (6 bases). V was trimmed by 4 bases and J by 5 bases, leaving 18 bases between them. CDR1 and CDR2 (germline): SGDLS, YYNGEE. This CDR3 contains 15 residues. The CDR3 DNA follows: TGTGCCAGCAGCCCAATGTCGGGAGCTGGGGAGACCCAGTACTTC. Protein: CASSPMSGAGETQYF.